The rows below give T cell receptor beta chains drawn from one sample of a study of breast tumors, draining lymph nodes, adjacent tissues. TCRdb re-called the multiplex PCR reads through MiXCR, storing one row per CDR3 protein. The sample yields approximately 250,000 distinct CDR3 sequences, around 34% seen once. The specimen sequenced was axillary lymph node tissue. The origin of the receptors is a female donor with breast cancer. Some clones in this sample may be carry-over from other donors' samples. Each CDR3 is given with its conserved first and last residue. The D gene is left open where the match is weak. Expanded clones get a size class; other rows say once, few or many, or leave the size out.

cdr3_length	v_call	d_call	clone_size	j_call	cdr3_nt	cdr3_aa
14	TRBV6-5	TRBD2	once	TRBJ2-7	TGTGCCAGCAGGCCCGGACTAGCGGGAGCTGAGCAGTACTTC	CASRPGLAGAEQYF
14	TRBV6-6	NA	NA	TRBJ2-3	TGTGCCACCGGGGAGGGGGCTGGGGGTAATACGCAGTATTTT	CATGEGAGGNTQYF
15	TRBV24-1	NA	NA	TRBJ2-5	TGTGCCACCAGTGAGCACGGGGCGGACGGGGAGACCCAGTACTTC	CATSEHGADGETQYF
12	TRBV28	NA	many	TRBJ1-2	TGTGCCAGCACCCCTGGGGGAGTAAGCTACACCTTC	CASTPGGVSYTF
15	TRBV11-2	NA	many	TRBJ2-5	TGTGCCAGCAGCTACGGGGGTGGGGCCCAAGAGACCCAGTACTTC	CASSYGGGAQETQYF
15	TRBV5-1	NA	many	TRBJ1-2	TGCGCCAGCAGCTTGGAGGCAGGGCTAAACTATGGCTACACCTTC	CASSLEAGLNYGYTF
13	TRBV4-3	TRBD1	many	TRBJ2-7	TGCGCCAGCAGCTTCGGACAGGGGGGGGAGCAGTACTTC	CASSFGQGGEQYF
13	TRBV19	TRBD1	NA	TRBJ1-2	TGTGCCACCAGTGGGACAGGGCGTTATGGCTACACCTTC	CATSGTGRYGYTF
15	TRBV19	TRBD1	NA	TRBJ2-3	TGTGCCAGTAGTCCATCCGGGACAGGGGCCTACGAGCGGTATTTT	CASSPSGTGAYERYF
14	TRBV7-9	TRBD1	many	TRBJ2-7	TGTGCCAGCAGCCCCCAGTCAGGGGGCTACGAGCAGTACTTC	CASSPQSGGYEQYF
14	TRBV29-1	TRBD1	many	TRBJ2-7	TGCAGCGTTCGGACAGGGTCTAGCTCCTACGAGCAGTACTTC	CSVRTGSSSYEQYF
16	TRBV3-1	NA	few	TRBJ1-5	TGTGCCAGCAGCATCCACCTCGACAGAGACAATCAGCCCCAGCATTTT	CASSIHLDRDNQPQHF
15	TRBV7-2	NA	many	TRBJ1-2	TGTGCCAGCAGCACCAGGGTGTTGGACATATATGGCTACCCCTTC	CASSTRVLDIYGYPF
14	TRBV7-2	NA	many	TRBJ1-6	TGTGCCAGCAGCTTAAGACAGCATAATTCACCCCTCCACTTT	CASSLRQHNSPLHF
19	TRBV2	TRBD1	NA	TRBJ2-5	TGTGCCAGCAGCCTCAACCGGGACAGTGCTCACACAGTGTCCGAGACCCAGTACTTC	CASSLNRDSAHTVSETQYF
14	TRBV24-1	NA	many	TRBJ1-2	TGTGCCACCAGTGATTTGGCGAGAAACTATGGCTACACCTTC	CATSDLARNYGYTF
15	TRBV6-1	NA	NA	TRBJ1-5	TGTGCCAGCAGTGACGAGCCCATAAACAATCAGCCCCAGCATTTT	CASSDEPINNQPQHF
13	TRBV10-3	NA	many	TRBJ2-1	TGTGCCATCAGTGTTGAAGGATACAATGAGCAGTTCTTC	CAISVEGYNEQFF